The rows below give T cell receptor beta chains drawn from one sample of a study of cytomegalovirus exposure and HLA in healthy donors. TCRdb keeps only in-frame clones here, not all; method: immunoSEQ multiplex PCR. This table holds some 140,000 clones, approximately 85% found once. The sample was PBMCs. These TCRs come from a woman aged 30 to 39 in good health and CMV-seropositive. CDR3s include the opening cysteine and the closing phenylalanine or tryptophan.

v_call,cdr3_aa
TRBV6-1,CASRRTGSGSYEQYF
TRBV7-2,CARSVGGAYEQYF
TRBV5-1,CASSHSKGTGTDEQFF
TRBV7-3,CASSFTGGIDGYTF
TRBV7-3,CASSLTSGGSYEQYF
TRBV6-1,CASSAPGTGGNEQFF
TRBV18,CASSPSIYEQYF
TRBV28,CASSPTHRGNNTIYF
TRBV7-9,CASSWTSTGSAFF
TRBV13,CASSLGLSSYNEQFF
TRBV5-1,CASSSQGAEGANVLTF
TRBV7-3,CASSLILGAGITGELFF
TRBV4-2,CASSLPADTGELLF
TRBV28,CASSLPTNEAFF
TRBV6-1,CASSVVAQPQHF
TRBV4-1,CASSLGQGFNYGYTF
TRBV19,CASVPGHPNTEAFF
TRBV12-5,CASGLGQGAPLGGYTF
TRBV11-1,CASSLPLATDTQYF
TRBV2,CASSEQYNEQFF
TRBV10-3,CAISLAGGLSGQFF
TRBV5-5,CASSFEVNQPQHF
TRBV7-9,CASSFQTGMNTEAFF
TRBV5-1,CASTLAGGYNEQFF
TRBV19,CASSIGALRDWGTNEQFF
TRBV9,CASSVGGSDYNSPLHF
TRBV2,CASSPVAGVSYNEQFF
TRBV19,CASKAGGSPRDTEAFF
TRBV19,CASSAPGQGNTGELFF
TRBV7-3,CASSSAPASEQFF
TRBV28,CASSTLAGGTGELFF
TRBV7-9,CSSSLDSYEQYF
TRBV11-2,CASSSLWGGVAKNIQYF
TRBV18,CASSPGATNTEAFF
TRBV4-1,CASSQGNPGGLGYTF
TRBV6-5,CASSSRTGGRETQYF
TRBV15,CATSRYTGGPGGYTF
TRBV2,CASRPGTVYEQYF
TRBV2,CASSGGSSYSPLHF
TRBV7-9,CASSLAGTPGTEAFF
TRBV5-4,CASSWEPSGGYGYTF
TRBV6-1,CASSDLGQGIDEQYF
TRBV9,CASSPSGGGTGETQYF
TRBV4-1,CASSQSTGQGTGELFF
TRBV7-7,CASSPHPGGSEGFTGELFF
TRBV15,CATSSQGYSGNTIYF
TRBV2,CASRSTGANVLTF
TRBV11-3,CASSLGDSNEQFF
TRBV7-9,CASSTLGGTNYGYTF
TRBV6-5,CASSISGTAYNEQFF
TRBV18,CASSPPGGASTDTQYF
TRBV28,CASSGPGDTSTEAFF
TRBV2,CASKESMGTDTQYF
TRBV28,CASIPPGLGSYNEQFF
TRBV28,CASSWVNPRGTEAFF
TRBV29-1,CSVFSVRGYTF
TRBV2,CASSPGTGINQPQHF
TRBV7-9,CASTPPGGEGNGYTF
TRBV13,CASSLVELYGYTF
TRBV7-3,CASSPSGQGETQYF